This TCR beta chain was observed in a study of blood T cell repertoires in COVID-19. Study background: Sites across the United States, Italy and Spain contributed samples from acute and convalescent COVID-19. T cells, B-cell-depleted T cells, or PBMCs provided the cDNA or gDNA that served as material.

The V end lost 4 bases, the J end lost 5 bases, and 15 bases lay between the germline ends. This CDR3 spans 14 amino acids. Germline CDR1 reads SGDLS; CDR2 reads YYNGEE. Source study methods: Nucleated cell number was recorded as an estimate derived from reference gene primer amplification. Here immunoSEQ multiplex PCR was the method, and the copy in TCRdb shows in-frame clones only, minus some. V and J calls and clone size are given by that table; D and trimming were obtained from the DNA. The data hold approximately 150,000 clones, with around 85% observed a single time. The chain uses TRBV9 and TRBJ2-5, with D possibly being TRBD2 (6 bases). Sequencing was carried out using peripheral blood. This TCR came from a man between 65 and 85 years old with acute or convalescent COVID-19. DNA of the CDR3: TGTGCCAGCAGCCCTCGGGGGTTGGGGGAGACCCAGTACTTC. The encoded protein is CASSPRGLGETQYF.